This TCR beta chain was sequenced in a study of cytomegalovirus exposure and HLA in healthy donors. The CDR3 length is 18 residues. CDR1 and CDR2 from the germline V gene are MDHEN and SYDVKM. V gave up 5 bases and J gave up 1 base; unmatched junction bases: 15. The study ran its PCR with 60 Vbeta and 13 Jbeta primers. Data came from immunoSEQ multiplex PCR; TCRdb stores just in-frame clones and leaves some out. The sample has some 90,000 clones, about 79% seen once; the top ten hold about 4%. On this clone itself: The antigen is not known.

General study results and limits: There was a cluster of highly shared sequence variants that was likely a sequencing artifact. The study designated 160 or so TCR beta chains cytomegalovirus-associated. Reportedly, a later analysis found an Asian-associated ancestry cluster had fewer N-insertions than the approximately 670-donor mean.

The clonotype was recovered from a man aged 50 or older in good health and CMV-seronegative. The rearrangement links TRBV28 to TRBJ2-5, with 8 positions matching TRBD1. Sequencing was carried out using PBMCs. This CDR3 reads CASSTGTGFERAQETQYF. CDR3 nucleotides: TGTGCCAGCAGTACCGGGACAGGATTCGAGAGGGCCCAAGAGACCCAGTACTTC.